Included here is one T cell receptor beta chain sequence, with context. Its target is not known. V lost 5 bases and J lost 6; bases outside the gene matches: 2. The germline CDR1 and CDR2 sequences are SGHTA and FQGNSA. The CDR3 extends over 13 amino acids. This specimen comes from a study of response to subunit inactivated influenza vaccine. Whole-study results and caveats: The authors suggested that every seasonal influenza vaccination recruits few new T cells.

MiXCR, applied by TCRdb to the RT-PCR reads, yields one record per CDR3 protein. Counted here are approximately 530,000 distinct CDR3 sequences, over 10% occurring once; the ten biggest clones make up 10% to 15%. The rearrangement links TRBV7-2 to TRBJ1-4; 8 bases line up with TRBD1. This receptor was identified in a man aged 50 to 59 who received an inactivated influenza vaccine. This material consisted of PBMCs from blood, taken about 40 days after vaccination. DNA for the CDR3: TGTGCCAGCAGCCCGACAGGGGATGAAAAACTGTTTTTT. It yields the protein CASSPTGDEKLFF.